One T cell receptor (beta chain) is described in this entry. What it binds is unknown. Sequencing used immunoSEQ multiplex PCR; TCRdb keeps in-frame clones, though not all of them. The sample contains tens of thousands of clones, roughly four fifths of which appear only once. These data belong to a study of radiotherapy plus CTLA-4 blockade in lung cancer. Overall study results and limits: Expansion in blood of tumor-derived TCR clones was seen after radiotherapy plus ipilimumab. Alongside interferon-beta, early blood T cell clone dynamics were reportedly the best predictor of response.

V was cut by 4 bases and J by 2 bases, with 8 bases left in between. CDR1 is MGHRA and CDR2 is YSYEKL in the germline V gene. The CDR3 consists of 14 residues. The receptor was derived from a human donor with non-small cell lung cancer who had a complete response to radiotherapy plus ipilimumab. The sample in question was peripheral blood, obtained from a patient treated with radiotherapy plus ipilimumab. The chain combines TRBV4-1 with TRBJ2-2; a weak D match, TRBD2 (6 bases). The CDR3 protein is CASSRGLNTGELFF. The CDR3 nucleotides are TGCGCCAGCAGCCGAGGACTAAACACCGGGGAGCTGTTTTTT.